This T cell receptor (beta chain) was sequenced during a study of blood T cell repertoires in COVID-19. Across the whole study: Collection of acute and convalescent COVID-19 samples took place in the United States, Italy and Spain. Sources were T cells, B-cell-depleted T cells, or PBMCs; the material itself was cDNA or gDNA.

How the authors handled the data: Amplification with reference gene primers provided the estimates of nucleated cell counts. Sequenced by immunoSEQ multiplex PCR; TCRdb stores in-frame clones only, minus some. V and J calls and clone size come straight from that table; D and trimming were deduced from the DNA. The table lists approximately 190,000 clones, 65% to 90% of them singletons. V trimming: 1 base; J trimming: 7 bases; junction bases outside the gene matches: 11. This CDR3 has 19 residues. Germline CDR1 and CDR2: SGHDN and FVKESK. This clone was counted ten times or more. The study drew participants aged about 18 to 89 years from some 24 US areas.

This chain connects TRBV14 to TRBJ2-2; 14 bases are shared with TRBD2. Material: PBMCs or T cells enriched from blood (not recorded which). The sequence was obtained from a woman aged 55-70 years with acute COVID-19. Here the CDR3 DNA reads TGTGCCAGCAGCCAAGTGCTGGGACTAGCGGGAGACCGGCGCGGGGAGCTGTTTTTT. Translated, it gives CASSQVLGLAGDRRGELFF. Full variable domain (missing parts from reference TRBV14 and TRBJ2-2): EAGVTQFPSHSVIEKGQTVTLRCDPISGHDNLYWYRRVMGKEIKFLLHFVKESKQDESGMPNNRFLAERTGGTYSTLKVQPAELEDSGVYFCASSQVLGLAGDRRGELFFGEGSRLTVL.